Listed here are 6 T cell receptor beta chains from one sample, sequenced in a study of cytomegalovirus exposure and HLA in healthy donors. The PCR used 60 Vbeta and 13 Jbeta primers. This table comes from immunoSEQ multiplex PCR, and its TCRdb copy is limited to in-frame clones, with some not included. The sample holds under 95,000 clones. The sample consisted of PBMCs. Receptors originate from a man between 45 and 60 years old in good health and CMV-seronegative.

The V call is TRBV28, the J call TRBJ1-1; D possibly corresponds to TRBD1 (5 bases). Germline CDR1 and CDR2: MDHEN and SYDVKM. This CDR3 is built from 12 residues. Deletions cut 8 bases from V and 4 bases from J, with 11 bases between. CDR3 sequence: CASWFGGTEAFF. The CDR3, as DNA: TGTGCCAGCTGGTTCGGGGGCACTGAAGCTTTCTTT. The entire variable domain, with the rest obtained from reference TRBV28 and TRBJ1-1, is as follows: DVKVTQSSRYLVKRTGEKVFLECVQDMDHENMFWYRQDPGLGLRLIYFSYDVKMKEKGDIPEGYSVSREKKERFSLILESASTNQTSMYLCASWFGGTEAFFGQGTRLTVV.

The V call is TRBV9, the J call TRBJ1-6, with TRBD1 matching 8 bases. V shed 0 bases, J shed 6 bases, and the junction held 8 bases outside the gene matches. The germline gives CDR1 SGDLS, CDR2 YYNGEE. The CDR3 runs to 17 residues. The CDR3 coding sequence is TGTGCCAGCAGCGTAGGTCGTACAGGGGGTCTTAATTCACCCCTCCACTTT. Protein sequence: CASSVGRTGGLNSPLHF.

The chain has TRBV7-9 and TRBJ1-5; no clear D. This CDR3 is built from 14 residues. Germline CDR1 is SEHNR and CDR2 is FQNEAQ (reference sequence). V was trimmed by 3 bases and J by 3 bases, leaving 9 bases between them. CDR3 nucleotide sequence: TGTGCCAGCAGCTTGAAAGGACTCAATCAGCCCCAGCATTTT. This sequence encodes CASSLKGLNQPQHF.

This chain links TRBV18 with TRBJ2-5, with 8 bases matching TRBD1. Trimming removed 3 bases from V and 6 bases from J; junction bases left unmatched: 9. Germline CDR1 reads KGHSH; CDR2 reads LQKENI. The length of the CDR3 is 15 residues. The CDR3 is CASSPSGDRIKTQYF. The CDR3 DNA reads as TGTGCCAGCTCACCGAGTGGGGACAGGATAAAGACCCAGTACTTC.

The chain is built from TRBV18 and TRBJ1-2, with 10 bases that match TRBD1. CDR1 is KGHSH and CDR2 is LQKENI in the germline V gene. This CDR3 spans 15 amino acids. J gave up 2 bases and V 3 bases, and 3 bases lay outside the gene matches. The CDR3 is CASSPTGGGNYGYTF. The CDR3 region has the DNA TGTGCCAGCTCACCGACAGGGGGCGGCAACTATGGCTACACCTTC.

The chain recombines TRBV9 with TRBJ1-1; D is uncertain. The CDR3 consists of 14 residues. The V end was cut by 0 bases, the J end by 1 base, with 7 bases between. Germline assignment: CDR1 SGDLS and CDR2 YYNGEE. The CDR3 protein is CASSVVSQNTEAFF. The DNA of the CDR3 is TGTGCCAGCAGCGTAGTTTCCCAGAACACTGAAGCTTTCTTT.